This T cell receptor beta chain was sequenced for a study of cytomegalovirus exposure and HLA in healthy donors (dated by TCRdb to about 2017). Some background on the complete study: An earlier analysis of some 600 of the donors reported 250 to 350 Gb of sequence data and 95 million to 120 million unique TCR beta sequences obtained from approximately 180 million T cells. An early release covering roughly 600 HLA-typed donors comprised about 300 gigabases of sequencing data and roughly 85 million unique TCR sequences. Of the approximately 370 genotyped donors, more than 75% were placed in the genetic ancestry cluster associated with self-reported Caucasian donors. The study aimed to test whether signatures of past pathogen exposure could be identified by cataloging public T cell receptors. Using immunosequencing, the study profiled T cell repertoires from 500 to 800 subjects and related those repertoires to cytomegalovirus serostatus. In addition to the first cohort of 666 subjects, a separate validation cohort of 100 to 150 different subjects was used. To predict cytomegalovirus infection status, the study brought together high-throughput TCR immunosequencing, statistical association of individual TCRs with disease status, and machine learning. To study patterns of TCR occurrence, a later analysis re-analyzed previously published TCR beta repertoires from 600 to 750 donors and added high-resolution HLA genotyping. Rather than drawing on any new phenotypic data, the later analysis identified candidate immune exposures from TCR beta sequences and the way those sequences occurred across donors. In an earlier analysis of 587 of the donors, high-throughput TCR beta sequencing was used to judge whether each TCR beta V gene segment behaved as functional or pseudogenic. Donor age, sex, ethnicity and CMV serostatus were compiled together with the repertoire data. Genome-wide SNP genotypes for about 65% of the roughly 670 donors were used in a later genetic analysis, which treated that subset as a discovery cohort. All discovery cohort repertoires had been generated on a single sequencing platform. HLA typing included class I and class II loci at four-digit resolution. Typing coverage varied by locus: roughly 620-640 donors for A, B, C, DRB1 and DQB1; roughly 510 for DQA1; about 590 for DPA1; roughly 450 for DPB1. Four or five DR-DQ haplotypes were treated as single units for association and clustering because of strong linkage in the cohort. On average, around 240,000 unique TCR beta nucleotide sequences were sequenced per donor among fewer than 500 genotyped donors of the cohort, with roughly 18% of those sequences being non-productive. What the research found in general, with its limitations: A later analysis found that TCR association rates varied across HLA loci, with DRB1 alleles showing the most associated TCRs and HLA-C alleles the fewest. Cytomegalovirus status was reported to be diagnosed by the classifier with high specificity and sensitivity in both the original and validation cohorts. The authors suggested that the approach could potentially be generalized to other disease states and immunological phenotypes. HLA typing was unavailable for some donors at each locus, so association tests used only the typed subset. Only TCR beta chains were sequenced in this cohort, and the absence of alpha or paired-chain data limited detectable features. A further reported finding was that TCR beta sequences accurately predicted the HLA-A and HLA-B alleles for most subjects in the first cohort. A later genetic analysis associated a missense DCLRE1C variant with V-gene and J-gene trimming of TCR beta chains, and an independent cohort replicated the association. According to a later analysis, parvovirus B19, influenza, CMV and Epstein-Barr virus appeared linked to several top co-occurrence clusters. A cluster of highly shared sequence variants was judged likely to represent a technical artifact of the sequencing pipeline. For the cohort, immune exposure information was limited to CMV serostatus. According to a later analysis, most CMV-associated TCR beta chains appeared to be HLA-restricted, and the HLA associations seemed to be driven largely by CMV exposure. Broadly in line with IMGT annotations, most TCR beta V segments showed up in productive rearrangements about 87% or about 30% of the time in an earlier analysis of roughly 590 of the donors. When HLA alleles, especially DR and DQ, strongly co-occurred, attributing TCR associations to individual alleles was difficult. Across donors, most TCR sequences were observed very rarely, whereas some public TCRs were present in many individuals. Linkage disequilibrium might explain the correlated functional status among segregating V segments, but an unknown experimental factor could not be excluded. Presence/absence analyses assumed roughly uniform sequencing depth across donors, an assumption that may not hold. Because counts were too low, seventeen rarely observed V segments, including chromosome 9 orphons, were left out of the earlier analysis of some 600 of the donors. According to a later genetic analysis, donors in an Asian-associated ancestry cluster had fewer N-insertions in productive TCRs than the roughly 700-donor mean. Some IMGT-functional V segments, including TRBV6-2 and TRBV6-3, could not be told apart with the 87-base-pair reads, so those segments were excluded. In vitro tests confirmed that a few of the cytomegalovirus-associated TCR beta chains recognize cytomegalovirus antigens. At a false discovery rate of 0.05, a later analysis linked 16,000 or so TCR beta sequences to specific HLA alleles. Compared with equally common non-associated chains, HLA-associated TCR beta chains in a later analysis were more clonally expanded and had lower generation probabilities. The study gave a list of 150 to 200 TCR beta chains associated with cytomegalovirus.

The germline V gene specifies SGHRS as CDR1 and YFSETQ as CDR2. From cysteine to phenylalanine, the CDR3 is 12 amino acids long. Only the CDR3 region is kept as DNA, spanning 36 bases read in frame from base 1. V loses 5 bases, J loses 3 bases, and the germline ends lie 5 bases apart. The cohort comprised around 700 healthy bone marrow donors. Cohort members were all nominally healthy when sampled, although unrecorded immune exposures were likely present. The donor tested CMV seropositive, placing the donor among the roughly 270 seropositive members of the cohort. Every donor gave a peripheral blood sample, and the peripheral blood mononuclear cells from that sample were used for TCR beta sequencing. Genomic DNA extraction from the blood cell samples was performed with the Qiagen DNeasy Blood Extraction Kit. Note on this clone: The antigen it binds to is not known. No much larger clone exists at a distance of one base, and base qualities are not known.

The library was built by means of the immunoSEQ multiplex PCR assay. For the multiplex PCR, a mixture combining 60 forward primers for TCR Vbeta segments and 13 reverse primers for TCR Jbeta segments was used. The CDR3 region of rearranged TCR beta genes was amplified from genomic DNA with a multiplex PCR assay. On the Illumina HiSeq System, the amplified TCR beta libraries were sequenced as 87-base-pair reads. The original methods were these. In a later analysis, tens of millions of unique TCR beta chains were counted across the roughly 610 repertoires, and approximately 11 million of these chains were shared by at least two donors. Raw reads were error-corrected and collapsed into unique sequences by a nearest-neighbor algorithm in which closely related sequences were merged to remove PCR and sequencing errors. V, D and J gene segments were assigned by aligning CDR3 sequences to IMGT reference sequences. For a sequence to be retained, a match of at least six nucleotides to both a V gene segment and a J gene segment was required. Rearrangements were called productive when the CDR3 lacked stop codons and stayed in frame with V and J; all others were non-productive. Following IMGT convention, CDR3 was defined as the stretch from the second conserved V-encoded cysteine to the conserved J-encoded phenylalanine. The earlier analysis of about 560 of the donors excluded any sequence lacking an unambiguous match to a single V gene segment. In an earlier analysis of about 590 of the donors, a V segment was called functional when productive rearrangements were above 56.7%, and segregating when the standard deviation between donors exceeded 5%. To diagnose cytomegalovirus status from the catalog of TCR beta chain sequences, a statistical classification framework was built. In a later analysis, V and J genes were assigned by comparing TCR nucleotide sequences against IMGT/GENE-DB human TR gene sequences. The TCRdist pipeline was used in a later analysis to assign CDR3 sequences and most-parsimonious VDJ recombination scenarios. A later analysis defined each TCR beta chain by its CDR3 amino acid sequence plus V-gene family, and excluded reads lacking a unique V-gene family. To address suspected cross-contamination and a sequencing artifact, a later analysis removed approximately 590 highly shared, low-generation-probability nucleotide sequences. For each public chain, a later analysis derived a clonal expansion index from normalized ranks of inferred template counts within each repertoire. In a later analysis, generation probabilities were computed using a VDJ recombination model fitted to out-of-frame rearrangements, and the results were checked against IGoR. A later analysis scored TCR-TCR, TCR-HLA and TCR-CMV co-occurrence with hypergeometric tests, applying a repertoire-size bias correction to TCR pairs. A later analysis estimated false discovery rates by permuting HLA or CMV assignments 20 times. In a later analysis, co-occurring TCRs were grouped using DBSCAN, and TCRdist sequence similarity was added for clustering within HLA-allele-positive subsets. Repertoires with fewer than 30,000 or more than 120,000 public chains were left out of co-occurrence clustering, as were five repertoires with anomalous nucleotide sharing. The source is immuneACCESS, and TCRdb retained only in-frame sequences with V and J called. Part of the clones is not carried over; for the studies checked, unresolved V genes explain less than half of this, and the remainder is unexplained. That table supplies the V and J calls and clone size; D and trimming were determined from the DNA. This sample lists roughly 120,000 clones; 77% were detected once. The top ten hold around 5.8% of the sample.

Sequenced sample: PBMCs. The receptor comes from a young man in good health and CMV-seropositive. This chain is built from TRBV5-1 and TRBJ2-2, with no confident D gene call. The nucleotide sequence is TGCGCCAGCAGTCATGACACCGGGGAGCTGTTTTTT. Its protein reads: CASSHDTGELFF.